This T cell receptor beta chain was identified in a study of blood T cell repertoires in COVID-19. In the study overall: Samples of COVID-19 (acute and convalescent) were obtained from the United States, Italy and Spain.

This clone has a single count. Enrolled during active infection, Seattle patients were then followed longitudinally. CDR3 length equals 16 residues. With V trimmed by 3 bases and J by 5 bases, 11 bases remained unmatched. Germline assignment: CDR1 SGDLS and CDR2 YYNGEE. The authors' processing: The assay estimated nucleated cells by amplifying reference gene primers. Some clones are missing from TCRdb's copy, which holds only in-frame ones; the method was immunoSEQ multiplex PCR. V, J and clone size are those of that table, while D and trimming were read from the DNA. The table shows about 170,000 clones, with approximately 91% occurring only once.

The sequencing sample was made of peripheral blood. The clonotype comes from a man aged 18 to 30 with COVID-19, enrolled during active disease. The V gene is TRBV9, the J gene TRBJ2-4, with 7 bases aligning to TRBD1. This CDR3 is CASSAGTVTYENIQYF. CDR3 sequence (DNA): TGTGCCAGCAGCGCCGGGACAGTGACTTATGAAAACATTCAGTACTTC.